This T cell receptor (beta chain) was recovered during a study of control samples from healthy donors and cancer patients. Looked up from germline, CDR1 is GTSNPN and CDR2 is SVGIG (reference sequence). V dropped 1 base and J dropped 10 bases, with 17 bases sitting between them. The CDR3 totals 15 residues. Data came from immunoSEQ multiplex PCR; TCRdb stores just in-frame clones and leaves some out. The sample consists of 100,000 to 130,000 clones, approximately 82% of them appearing once. The sample taken for sequencing was blood. The V gene is TRBV30, the J gene TRBJ1-6, with a tentative D call TRBD1 (5 bases). The receptor comes from a young man in good health. CDR3 coding DNA: TGTGCCTGGAGTGCCAGGGCCCCAGGGTTGTCACCCCTCCACTTT. The encoded protein is CAWSARAPGLSPLHF.